The clone carrying this TCR beta chain was seen repeatedly, ten times or more. MiXCR, run by TCRdb on the RT-PCR reads, gives a single entry per CDR3 protein. This repertoire shows about 700,000 distinct CDR3 sequences, 14% found once; its top ten account for roughly 3.9%. This CDR3 spans 14 amino acids. The V and J ends lost 5 bases and 0 bases respectively, with 7 bases between them. Germline lookup yields CDR1 ENHRY and CDR2 SYGVKD. This chain connects TRBV10-3 to TRBJ1-4, with unresolved D. The receptor was derived from a female donor in good health, serving as a healthy control. The sequencing input was memory CD4+ T cells from blood. The CDR3 DNA is TGTGCCATCAGTTCGACTACAACTAATGAAAAACTGTTTTTT. Translation: CAISSTTTNEKLFF.